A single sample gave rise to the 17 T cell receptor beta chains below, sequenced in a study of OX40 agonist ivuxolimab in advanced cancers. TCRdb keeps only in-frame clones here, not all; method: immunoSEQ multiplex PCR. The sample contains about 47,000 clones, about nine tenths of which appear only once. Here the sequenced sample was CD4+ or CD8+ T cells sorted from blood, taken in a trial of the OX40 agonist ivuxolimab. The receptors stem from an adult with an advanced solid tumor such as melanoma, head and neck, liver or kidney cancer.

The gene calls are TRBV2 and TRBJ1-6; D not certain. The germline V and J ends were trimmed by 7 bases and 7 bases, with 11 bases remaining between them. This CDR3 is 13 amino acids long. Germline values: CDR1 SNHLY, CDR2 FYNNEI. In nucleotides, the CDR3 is TGTGCCAGCAACGGGGAGTCAAATTCACCCCTCCACTTT. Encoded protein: CASNGESNSPLHF.

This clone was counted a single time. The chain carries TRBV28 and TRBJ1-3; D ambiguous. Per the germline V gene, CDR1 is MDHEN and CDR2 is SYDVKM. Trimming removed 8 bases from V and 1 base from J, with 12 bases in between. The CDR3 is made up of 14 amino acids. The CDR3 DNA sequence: TGTGCCAGCGGTGGAGGAGGGTCTGGAAACACCATATATTTT. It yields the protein CASGGGGSGNTIYF.

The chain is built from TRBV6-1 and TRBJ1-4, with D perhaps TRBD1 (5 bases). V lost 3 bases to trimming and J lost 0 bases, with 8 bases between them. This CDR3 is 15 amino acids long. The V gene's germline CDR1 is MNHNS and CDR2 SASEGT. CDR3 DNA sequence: TGTGCCAGCAGTGAGGGGGGGGCAACTAATGAAAAACTGTTTTTT. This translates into CASSEGGATNEKLFF.

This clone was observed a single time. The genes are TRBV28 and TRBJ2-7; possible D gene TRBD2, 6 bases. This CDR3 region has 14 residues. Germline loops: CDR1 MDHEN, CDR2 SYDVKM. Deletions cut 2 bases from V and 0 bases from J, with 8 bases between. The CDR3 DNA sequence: TGTGCCAGCAGTTTAGGGGGGAGCTCCTACGAGCAGTACTTC. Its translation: CASSLGGSSYEQYF. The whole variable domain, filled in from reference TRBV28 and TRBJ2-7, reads DVKVTQSSRYLVKRTGEKVFLECVQDMDHENMFWYRQDPGLGLRLIYFSYDVKMKEKGDIPEGYSVSREKKERFSLILESASTNQTSMYLCASSLGGSSYEQYFGPGTRLTVT.

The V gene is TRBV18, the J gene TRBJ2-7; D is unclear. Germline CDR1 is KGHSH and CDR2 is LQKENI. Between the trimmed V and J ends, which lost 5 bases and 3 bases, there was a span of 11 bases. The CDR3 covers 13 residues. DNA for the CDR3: TGTGCCAGCTCAACTCTCGAGGACTACGAGCAGTACTTC. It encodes CASSTLEDYEQYF.

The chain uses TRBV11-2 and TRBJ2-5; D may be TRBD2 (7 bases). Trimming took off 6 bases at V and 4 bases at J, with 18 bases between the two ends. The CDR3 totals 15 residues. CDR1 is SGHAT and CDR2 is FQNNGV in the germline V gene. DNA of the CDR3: TGTGCCAGCAGGCGTAGTCAGGGAGGGGGAGAGACCCAGTACTTC. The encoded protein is CASRRSQGGGETQYF.

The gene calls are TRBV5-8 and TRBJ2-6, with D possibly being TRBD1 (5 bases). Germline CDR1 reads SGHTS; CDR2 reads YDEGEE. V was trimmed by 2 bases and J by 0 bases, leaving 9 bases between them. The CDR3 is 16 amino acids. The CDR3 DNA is TGTGCCAGCAGCTTTGGGGCACACTCTGGGGCCAACGTCCTGACTTTC. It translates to CASSFGAHSGANVLTF.

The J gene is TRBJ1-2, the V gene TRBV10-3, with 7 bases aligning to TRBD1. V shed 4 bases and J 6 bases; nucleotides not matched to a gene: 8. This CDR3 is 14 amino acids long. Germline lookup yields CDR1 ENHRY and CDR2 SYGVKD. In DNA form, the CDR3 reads TGTGCCATCAGTGCCCAACAGGGGACGGATGGCTACACCTTC. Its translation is CAISAQQGTDGYTF.

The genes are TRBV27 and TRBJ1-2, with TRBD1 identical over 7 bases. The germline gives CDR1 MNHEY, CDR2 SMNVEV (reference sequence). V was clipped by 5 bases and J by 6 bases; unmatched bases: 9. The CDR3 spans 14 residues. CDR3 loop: CASSSRQGRNGYTF. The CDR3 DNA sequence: TGTGCCAGCAGTAGTAGACAGGGTCGCAATGGCTACACCTTC.

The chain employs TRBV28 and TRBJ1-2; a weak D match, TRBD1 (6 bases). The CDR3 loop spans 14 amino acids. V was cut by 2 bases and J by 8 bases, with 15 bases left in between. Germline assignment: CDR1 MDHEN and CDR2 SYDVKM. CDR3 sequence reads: CASSLPGGAFGYTF. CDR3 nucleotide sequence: TGTGCCAGCAGTTTACCCGGGGGCGCCTTCGGCTACACCTTC.

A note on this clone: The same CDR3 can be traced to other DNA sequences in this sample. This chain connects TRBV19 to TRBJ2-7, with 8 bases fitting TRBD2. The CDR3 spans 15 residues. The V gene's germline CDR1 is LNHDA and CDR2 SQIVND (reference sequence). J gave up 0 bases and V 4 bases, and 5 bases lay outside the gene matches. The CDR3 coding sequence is TGTGCCAGTAGTACCATGACTAGCGCCTCCTACGAGCAGTACTTC. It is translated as CASSTMTSASYEQYF.

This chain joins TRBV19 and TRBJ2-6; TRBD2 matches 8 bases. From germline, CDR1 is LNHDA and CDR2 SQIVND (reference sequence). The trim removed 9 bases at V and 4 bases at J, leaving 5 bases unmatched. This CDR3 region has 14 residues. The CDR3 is CASSGGSGANVLTF. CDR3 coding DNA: TGTGCCAGCTCGGGGGGGTCCGGGGCCAACGTCCTGACTTTC.

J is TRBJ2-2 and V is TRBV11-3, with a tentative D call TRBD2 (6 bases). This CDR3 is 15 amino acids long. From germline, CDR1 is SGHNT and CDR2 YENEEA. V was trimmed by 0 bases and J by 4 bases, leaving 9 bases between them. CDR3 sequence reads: CASSLDRGSTGELFF. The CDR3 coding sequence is TGTGCCAGCAGCTTAGATCGGGGGTCCACCGGGGAGCTGTTTTTT.

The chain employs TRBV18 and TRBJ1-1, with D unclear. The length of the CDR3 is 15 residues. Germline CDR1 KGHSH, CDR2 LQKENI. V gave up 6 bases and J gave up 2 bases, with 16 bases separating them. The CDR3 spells CASSNSISSNTEAFF. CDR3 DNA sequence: TGTGCCAGCTCCAACTCCATAAGCTCTAACACTGAAGCTTTCTTT.

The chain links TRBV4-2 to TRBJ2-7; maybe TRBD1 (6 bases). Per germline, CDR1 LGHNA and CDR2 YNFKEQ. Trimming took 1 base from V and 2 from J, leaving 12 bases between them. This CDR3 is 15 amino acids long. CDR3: CASSQGGDRTYEQYF. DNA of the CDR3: TGTGCCAGCAGCCAAGGAGGCGACAGGACCTACGAGCAGTACTTC.

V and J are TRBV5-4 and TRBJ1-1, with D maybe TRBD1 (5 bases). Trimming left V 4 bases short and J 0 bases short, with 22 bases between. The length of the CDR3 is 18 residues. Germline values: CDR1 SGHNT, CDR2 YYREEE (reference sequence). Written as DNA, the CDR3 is TGTGCCAGCAGCCGCGGCGGGGGGGGTCAGCACATGAACACTGAAGCTTTCTTT. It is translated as CASSRGGGGQHMNTEAFF.

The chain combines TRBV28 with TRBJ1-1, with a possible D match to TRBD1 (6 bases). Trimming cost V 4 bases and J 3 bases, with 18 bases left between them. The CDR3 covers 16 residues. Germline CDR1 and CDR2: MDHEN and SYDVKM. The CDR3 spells CASSSLLTGGHTEAFF. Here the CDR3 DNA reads TGTGCCAGCAGTTCACTTTTGACAGGAGGACACACTGAAGCTTTCTTT.